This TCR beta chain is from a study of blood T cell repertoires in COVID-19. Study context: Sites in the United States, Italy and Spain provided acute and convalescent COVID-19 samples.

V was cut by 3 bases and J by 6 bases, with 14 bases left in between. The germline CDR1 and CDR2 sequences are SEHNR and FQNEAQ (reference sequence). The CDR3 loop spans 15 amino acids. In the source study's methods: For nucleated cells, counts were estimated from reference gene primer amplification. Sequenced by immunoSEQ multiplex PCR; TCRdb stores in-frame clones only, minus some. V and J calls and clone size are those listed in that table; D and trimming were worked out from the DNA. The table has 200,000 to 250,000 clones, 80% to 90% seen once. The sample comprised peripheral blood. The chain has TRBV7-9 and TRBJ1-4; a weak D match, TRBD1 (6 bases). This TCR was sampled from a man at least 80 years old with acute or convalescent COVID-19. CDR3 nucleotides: TGTGCCAGCAGCTTCGGCGGGGGGCAGGATGAAAAACTGTTTTTT. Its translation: CASSFGGGQDEKLFF.